Shown below are 31 T cell receptor beta chains from a single sample sequenced in a study of low-dose radiotherapy and immunotherapy resistance in tumors. Alpha and beta chains were covered, as first-strand cDNA relied on TRAV- and TRBV-specific primers. With a V-primer adapter and a constant-region primer, TCRs were amplified for around 20 PCR cycles. TCRdb re-called the reads with MiXCR, one entry per CDR3 protein. In the table there are more than 90,000 distinct CDR3 sequences, around 21% of which are singletons. This sample's time point: after trial treatment. As for treatment: LDRT plus nivolumab, ipilimumab, low-dose cyclophosphamide and aspirin (RACIN trial). The sequenced sample was PBMCs, obtained after low-dose radiotherapy plus immunotherapy. All receptors come from a male donor with prostate cancer.

In this sample, this clonotype turned up many times. This rearrangement joins TRBV28 to TRBJ2-1; TRBD2 aligns across 16 bases. This CDR3 contains 17 residues. Trimming removed 10 bases from V and 2 bases from J; junction bases left unmatched: 8. Looked up from germline, CDR1 is MDHEN and CDR2 is SYDVKM. CDR3 nucleotide sequence: TGTGCCACCCTCCCGGGACTAGCGGGGGGGCCCTACAATGAGCAGTTCTTC. As protein: CATLPGLAGGPYNEQFF.

This clonotype showed up many times. CDR3 bases: TGTGCCAGCTCACCAAGGGACAGGGCAAACTACGAGCAGTACTTC. Protein sequence: CASSPRDRANYEQYF. The rearrangement uses TRBV18 and TRBJ2-7, with 9 bases matching TRBD1. CDR1 KGHSH and CDR2 LQKENI come from the germline V gene. Trimming at V came to 2 bases and at J to 3 bases, leaving 5 bases not matched to a gene. The CDR3 is 15 residues long.

A note on this clonotype: This likely stems from a read error, as it lies one base from a far larger clone. The chain joins TRBV13 to TRBJ2-7; D remains ambiguous. There are 11 residues in the CDR3. Germline loops: CDR1 PRHDT, CDR2 FYEKMQ (reference sequence). This chain's CDR3 is CTSSPLDEQYF. In DNA form, the CDR3 reads TGTACCAGCAGTCCGCTTGACGAGCAGTACTTC.

This clonotype was counted ten times or more. An end of the junction differs from the germline gene, which may be a read error. The chain has TRBV18 and TRBJ2-7; 8 positions agree with TRBD1. The CDR3 extends over 11 amino acids. CDR1 KGHSH and CDR2 LQKENI come from the germline V gene. The CDR3 DNA sequence: TGTGCCAGCTCACCCGGGGACAGGTTAAACTTC. Its protein is CASSPGDRLNF.

This clonotype was seen ten or more times. DNA of the CDR3: TGCGCCAGCAGCTTGAGGACAGACCAAGAGACCCAGTACTTC. Its translation: CASSLRTDQETQYF. This chain joins TRBV5-1 and TRBJ2-5, with D tentatively TRBD1 (6 bases). The ends were cut back, 1 base at V and 0 bases at J, with 7 bases in the middle. Germline values: CDR1 SGHRS, CDR2 YFSETQ. This CDR3 is built from 14 residues. Combining the CDR3 with reference TRBV5-1 and TRBJ2-5 gives the whole variable domain KAGVTQTPRYLIKTRGQQVTLSCSPISGHRSVSWYQQTPGQGLQFLFEYFSETQRNKGNFPGRFSGRQFSNSRSEMNVSTLELGDSALYLCASSLRTDQETQYFGPGTRLLVL.

This clonotype was detected many times. The V gene is TRBV7-9, the J gene TRBJ2-7, with no clear D. The CDR3 consists of 15 residues. The germline V and J ends were trimmed by 5 bases and 0 bases, with 14 bases remaining between them. Germline assignment: CDR1 SEHNR and CDR2 FQNEAQ (reference sequence). The CDR3 spells CASSRDSGPSYEQYF. The CDR3 nucleotides are TGTGCCAGCAGCCGAGACTCCGGGCCCTCCTACGAGCAGTACTTC. The full variable domain, in which reference TRBV7-9 and TRBJ2-7 provide the parts outside the CDR3, is DTGVSQNPRHKITKRGQNVTFRCDPISEHNRLYWYRQTLGQGPEFLTYFQNEAQLEKSRLLSDRFSAERPKGSFSTLEIQRTEQGDSAMYLCASSRDSGPSYEQYFGPGTRLTVT.

Many counts were recorded for this clonotype. The chain couples TRBV7-2 to TRBJ1-2; D is unclear. Trimming cost V 1 base and J 5 bases, with 5 bases left between them. Germline V lookup: CDR1 SGHTA, CDR2 FQGNSA. The CDR3 totals 12 residues. The CDR3 region has the DNA TGTGCCAGCAGCTTAGGAGGTTATGGCTACACCTTC. This gives the protein CASSLGGYGYTF.

As for this clonotype: A far larger clone is only one base removed, so a read error is likely. V usage is TRBV5-6 and J usage is TRBJ1-2; a possible D gene is TRBD1 (6 bases). Germline loops: CDR1 SGHDT, CDR2 YYEEEE. The CDR3 is 15 residues long. Trimming took off 4 bases at V and 3 bases at J, with 16 bases between the two ends. The CDR3 loop is CASSSPDRRYYGYTF. CDR3 DNA: TGTGCCAGCAGCAGCCCCGACAGGAGGTACTATGGCTACACCTTC.

This clonotype was detected ten times or more. The genes are TRBV5-1 and TRBJ1-1; D is perhaps TRBD1 (5 bases). The CDR3 spans 15 residues. CDR1 and CDR2 from the germline V gene are SGHRS and YFSETQ. Between the trimmed V and J ends, which lost 0 bases and 1 base, there was a span of 10 bases. CDR3 bases: TGCGCCAGCAGCTTGGGACAGACGGAGAACACTGAAGCTTTCTTT. It encodes CASSLGQTENTEAFF.

In its sample, this clonotype was seen a few times. A junction end diverges from the germline sequence, so it may reflect a read error. V gene TRBV28 combines with J gene TRBJ2-7; 10 bases agree with TRBD2. The CDR3 contains 17 residues. Per germline, CDR1 MDHEN and CDR2 SYDVKM. The CDR3 DNA sequence: TGTGCCAGCAGGCTCCCGGGGATTAGCGGGGGGTCCTCCGAGCAGTACTTC. Translated: CASRLPGISGGSSEQYF. Supplemented by reference TRBV28 and TRBJ2-7, the full variable domain reads DVKVTQSSRYLVKRTGEKVFLECVQDMDHENMFWYRQDPGLGLRLIYFSYDVKMKEKGDIPEGYSVSREKKERFSLILESASTNQTSMYLCASRLPGISGGSSEQYFGPGTRLTVT.

This clonotype showed up many times. The chain is built from TRBV29-1 and TRBJ2-3; a possible D gene is TRBD1 (6 bases). The CDR3 extends over 14 amino acids. Trimming removed 7 bases at V and 6 bases at J, with 20 bases between. CDR1 is SQVTM and CDR2 is ANQGSEA in the germline V gene. CDR3 nucleotide sequence: TGCAGCGCCGGGACAACTCATCCGGGGGATACGCAGTATTTT. It yields the protein CSAGTTHPGDTQYF.

This clonotype was seen many times. The chain is built from TRBV12-3 or TRBV12-4 and TRBJ2-5, with D uncertain. V shed 1 base and J shed 3 bases, with 3 bases lying between them. The CDR3 loop spans 12 amino acids. The CDR3 sequence: CASSLVKETQYF. CDR3 sequence (DNA): TGTGCCAGCAGTTTAGTCAAAGAGACCCAGTACTTC.

This clonotype occurred many times. This rearrangement joins TRBV18 to TRBJ2-3, with D perhaps TRBD1 (6 bases). The CDR3 sequence is 16 residues long. The ends were cut back, 2 bases at V and 1 base at J, with 13 bases in the middle. Per germline, CDR1 KGHSH and CDR2 LQKENI. The CDR3 loop is CASSPFEGDGTDTQYF. The CDR3 DNA follows: TGTGCCAGCTCACCATTTGAGGGGGATGGCACAGATACGCAGTATTTT.

This chain joins TRBV21-1 and TRBJ2-3; TRBD2, as called in the table, went unchecked against the DNA. TRBV21-1 is given as a pseudogene. This CDR3 is built from 16 residues. The CDR3 is CASSKRAGGPPDTQYF. The CDR3 coding sequence is TGTGCCAGCAGCAAAAGAGCGGGGGGGCCCCCAGATACGCAGTATTTT.

This clonotype appeared many times. V and J are TRBV19 and TRBJ2-7; 9 positions match TRBD1. V gave up 11 bases and J gave up 6 bases; unmatched junction bases: 11. The V gene's germline CDR1 is LNHDA and CDR2 SQIVND (reference sequence). The CDR3 sequence is 13 residues long. This CDR3 reads CAASGTGTGEQYF. CDR3 nucleotides: TGTGCCGCATCTGGGACAGGGACCGGCGAGCAGTACTTC.

The sample holds many counts of this clonotype. The rearrangement joins TRBV20-1 to TRBJ1-6, with no clear D. This CDR3 spans 16 amino acids. The V end lost 1 base, the J end lost 10 bases, and 20 bases lay between the germline ends. Looked up from germline, CDR1 is DFQATT and CDR2 is SNEGSKA (reference sequence). CDR3 coding DNA: TGCAGTGCTAGAGCTCTTCAACGAACGGAGGGATCACCCCTCCACTTT. Its protein is CSARALQRTEGSPLHF.

This clonotype showed up many times. V is TRBV5-1 and J is TRBJ2-2, with 8 bases fitting TRBD2. Losses at the gene ends were 4 bases for V and 1 base for J; bases not matched to a gene: 9. CDR1 and CDR2 from the germline V gene are SGHRS and YFSETQ. This CDR3 comprises 17 residues. The CDR3 loop reads CASSVAGSAENTGELFF. The CDR3 region has the DNA TGCGCCAGCAGCGTAGCGGGGAGTGCCGAGAACACCGGGGAGCTGTTTTTT.

This clonotype appeared many times. The genes are TRBV4-1 and TRBJ2-1; D is uncertain. This CDR3 has 13 residues. CDR1 is MGHRA and CDR2 is YSYEKL in the germline V gene. Trimming removed 5 bases from V and 6 bases from J, with 11 bases in between. The CDR3 bases are TGCGCCAGCAGCTCTTGGACCCTCAATGAGCAGTTCTTC. It encodes CASSSWTLNEQFF.

The chain couples TRBV29-1 to TRBJ1-2; 10 bases fit TRBD1. V was clipped by 0 bases and J by 7 bases; unmatched bases: 11. CDR3 size: 16 residues. The V gene's germline CDR1 is SQVTM and CDR2 ANQGSEA. CDR3 sequence: CSVEDPGQGRWSGYTF. For the CDR3, the DNA is TGCAGCGTTGAAGACCCGGGACAGGGGCGGTGGAGTGGCTACACCTTC.

This clonotype occurred many times. The chain recombines TRBV10-3 with TRBJ2-7; 7 nucleotides match TRBD2. V lost 3 bases and J lost 1; bases outside the gene matches: 6. The CDR3 runs to 15 residues. Germline V gene sequence: CDR1 ENHRY, CDR2 SYGVKD. The CDR3 reads CAISDPAGLSYEQYF. The CDR3 region has the DNA TGTGCCATCAGTGATCCAGCGGGGCTGTCCTACGAGCAGTACTTC.

The chain has TRBV12-3 or TRBV12-4 and TRBJ2-2; 11 bases fit TRBD2. V shed 10 bases, J shed 2 bases, and the junction held 3 bases outside the gene matches. The CDR3 has 14 amino acids. CDR3 protein: CATGTSGNTGELFF. In DNA, the CDR3 is TGTGCCACCGGGACTAGCGGAAACACCGGGGAGCTGTTTTTT.

This clonotype was seen ten or more times. The V call is TRBV19, the J call TRBJ1-1; TRBD1 is a possible D gene (5 bases). The CDR3 has 13 amino acids. CDR1 and CDR2 from the germline V gene are LNHDA and SQIVND (reference sequence). V was trimmed by 8 bases and J by 1 base, leaving 11 bases between them. CDR3 residues: CASCRRENTEAFF. In DNA form, the CDR3 reads TGTGCCAGTTGTCGCAGGGAGAACACTGAAGCTTTCTTT.

This clonotype has ten or more counts. This chain connects TRBV4-2 to TRBJ1-2; no firm D call. Germline loops: CDR1 LGHNA, CDR2 YNFKEQ. CDR3 size: 12 residues. Trimming shortened V by 3 bases and J by 5 bases, and 7 bases separated the two germline ends. For the CDR3, the DNA is TGTGCCAGCAGCCACCCGGCATATGGCTACACCTTC. Protein product: CASSHPAYGYTF.

This clonotype was seen repeatedly, ten times or more. One end of the junction does not line up with germline, which may come from a read error. The chain employs TRBV7-8 and TRBJ2-5; D not resolved. Germline V gene sequence: CDR1 SGHVS, CDR2 FQNEAQ. The length of the CDR3 is 13 residues. In nucleotides, the CDR3 is TGTGCCAGCACCTTATACTCGAGGGAGACCCAGTACTTC. This encodes CASTLYSRETQYF.

This clonotype has at least ten counts. V and J are TRBV7-2 and TRBJ2-2; TRBD2 is a possible D gene (7 bases). Trimming left V 8 bases short and J 5 bases short, with 15 bases between. Germline V CDR1 and CDR2: SGHTA, FQGNSA. The length of the CDR3 is 14 residues. The DNA for the CDR3 is TGTGCCAGCGGGGGCGGGGGCGGTACCGGGGAGCTGTTTTTT. Protein product: CASGGGGGTGELFF.

This clonotype was seen ten or more times. The chain couples TRBV20-1 to TRBJ2-5; 11 bases match TRBD2. V was pared by 2 bases and J by 7 bases, with 15 bases of the junction left unmatched. The germline V gene has CDR1 DFQATT and CDR2 SNEGSKA (reference sequence). The CDR3 spans 17 residues. The CDR3 DNA follows: TGCAGTGCTAGACCTCCGGGACTAGCGGCACGGGGGTGGACCCAGTACTTC. The encoded protein is CSARPPGLAARGWTQYF.

Many counts were recorded for this clonotype. This sequence joins TRBV18 and TRBJ2-1; D might be TRBD1 (5 bases). Per germline, CDR1 KGHSH and CDR2 LQKENI. The CDR3 is made up of 15 amino acids. The V and J ends lost 1 base and 6 bases respectively, with 13 bases between them. In DNA, the CDR3 is TGTGCCAGCTCACCACAGGGGTATAATAGCAATGAGCAGTTCTTC. This codes for CASSPQGYNSNEQFF.

This clonotype was counted ten times or more. This chain joins TRBV4-1 and TRBJ1-5; possibly TRBD1 for D (6 bases). V was clipped by 1 base and J by 7 bases, with 17 bases between them. Germline CDR1 MGHRA, CDR2 YSYEKL. The CDR3 consists of 16 residues. This chain's CDR3 is CASSQGDTSPRQPQHF. The CDR3 DNA reads TGCGCCAGCAGCCAAGGGGACACATCTCCGAGGCAGCCCCAGCATTTT.

In its sample, this clonotype was seen many times. The rearrangement joins TRBV6-8 to TRBJ2-7, with D perhaps TRBD1 (6 bases). In germline, CDR1 is MNHGY, CDR2 SAAAGT. The CDR3 covers 16 residues. Trimming took 4 bases from V and 3 from J, leaving 19 bases between them. In DNA form, the CDR3 reads TGTGCCAGCAGTTCCTACCGGGACACCAGCCACTACGAGCAGTACTTC. This translates into CASSSYRDTSHYEQYF.

The chain has TRBV9 and TRBJ1-1; 10 nucleotides match TRBD1. The V and J ends lost 3 bases and 9 bases, in that order; junction bases with no gene match: 5. This CDR3 comprises 13 residues. Germline CDR1 and CDR2: SGDLS and YYNGEE. The CDR3 region is CASSGETGGQAFF. The CDR3 DNA sequence: TGTGCCAGCAGCGGGGAGACAGGGGGCCAAGCTTTCTTT.

The table lists this clonotype with many counts. The chain combines TRBV29-1 with TRBJ1-4; TRBD1 might be the D (6 bases). Germline V gene lookup returns CDR1 SQVTM and CDR2 ANQGSEA. Trimming took 7 bases from V and 3 from J, leaving 18 bases between them. The CDR3 contains 15 residues. The CDR3 DNA follows: TGCAGCGCGAGCGTCGGGGGCTCGTCTAATGAAAAACTGTTTTTT. Translation gives CSASVGGSSNEKLFF.